The 11 T cell receptor beta chains below all came from one sample that was sequenced in a study of cytomegalovirus exposure and HLA in healthy donors. Amplification used 60 Vbeta primers and 13 Jbeta primers. Libraries were prepared by immunoSEQ multiplex PCR; TCRdb keeps only in-frame clonotypes and omits some of them. The sample yields about 120,000 clones, 82% seen once. Material for sequencing was PBMCs. These receptors all stem from a woman aged 18 to 35 in good health and CMV-seronegative.

This sequence joins TRBV9 and TRBJ2-2, with 9 bases aligning to TRBD1. This CDR3 is built from 17 residues. With V trimmed by 0 bases and J by 9 bases, 12 bases remained unmatched. Germline V lookup: CDR1 SGDLS, CDR2 YYNGEE. The CDR3 coding sequence is TGTGCCAGCAGCGTAGTGGTGTTCCGGACAGGGGATTGGGAGCTGTTTTTT. Protein: CASSVVVFRTGDWELFF.

The chain joins TRBV27 to TRBJ1-6; unclear D gene. CDR1 MNHEY and CDR2 SMNVEV come from the germline V gene (reference sequence). V was cut by 2 bases and J by 5 bases, with 10 bases left in between. The CDR3 contains 15 residues. This CDR3 is CASSLTWSNNSPLHF. CDR3 in DNA: TGTGCCAGCAGTTTAACGTGGAGCAATAATTCACCCCTCCACTTT.

This clone came up once. The chain links TRBV10-3 to TRBJ2-7; 9 nucleotides agree with TRBD1. Germline CDR1 reads ENHRY; CDR2 reads SYGVKD. The length of the CDR3 is 15 residues. V lost 6 bases to trimming and J lost 2 bases; unmatched junction nucleotides: 8. Here the CDR3 DNA reads TGTGCCATCAGATACCGACAGGGGGAGACCTACGAGCAGTACTTC. This sequence encodes CAIRYRQGETYEQYF.

The rearrangement links TRBV30 to TRBJ1-6; D ambiguous. Germline CDR1 reads GTSNPN; CDR2 reads SVGIG (reference sequence). The CDR3 covers 15 residues. The V and J ends lost 6 bases and 0 bases respectively, with 12 bases between them. The CDR3 region is CACPGESSYNSPLHF. Here the CDR3 DNA reads TGTGCCTGTCCCGGGGAAAGCTCCTATAATTCACCCCTCCACTTT.

The chain links TRBV9 to TRBJ2-3, with TRBD1 identical over 7 bases. V gave up 3 bases and J gave up 0 bases; unmatched junction bases: 7. Looked up from germline, CDR1 is SGDLS and CDR2 is YYNGEE. The CDR3 extends over 16 amino acids. CDR3: CASSAPDRPSTDTQYF. The CDR3 DNA reads as TGTGCCAGCAGCGCCCCGGACAGGCCTAGCACAGATACGCAGTATTTT. The full variable domain, with the rest looked up from reference TRBV9 and TRBJ2-3, is DSGVTQTPKHLITATGQRVTLRCSPRSGDLSVYWYQQSLDQGLQFLIQYYNGEERAKGNILERFSAQQFPDLHSELNLSSLELGDSALYFCASSAPDRPSTDTQYFGPGTRLTVL.

This clone has more than one count but fewer than ten. The CDR3 here is CASSQGDLNSHNEKLFF. CDR3 in DNA: TGTGCCAGCAGCCAAGGAGACTTAAACTCTCACAATGAAAAACTGTTTTTT. The V gene is TRBV14, the J gene TRBJ1-4; D ambiguous. CDR1 and CDR2 from the germline V gene are SGHDN and FVKESK. The CDR3 is 17 amino acids. Trimming took 1 base from V and 5 from J, leaving 17 bases between them.

The gene calls are TRBV4-2 and TRBJ2-5, with 7 bases that match TRBD2. The CDR3 consists of 14 residues. Germline values: CDR1 LGHNA, CDR2 YNFKEQ. J gave up 5 bases and V 0 bases, and 3 bases lay outside the gene matches. The chain's CDR3 is CASSQDILAETQYF. The CDR3 region has the DNA TGTGCCAGCAGCCAAGATATACTAGCGGAGACCCAGTACTTC.

The chain combines TRBV28 with TRBJ2-5; TRBD1 aligns across 9 bases. The CDR3 sequence is 15 residues long. V was pared by 5 bases and J by 5 bases, with 9 bases of the junction left unmatched. The germline gives CDR1 MDHEN, CDR2 SYDVKM. CDR3 region: CASSTYRGRGETQYF. The CDR3, as DNA: TGTGCCAGCAGTACCTACAGGGGGCGCGGGGAGACCCAGTACTTC.

This clone was found once. The chain carries TRBV19 and TRBJ1-2; D is unclear. V shed 6 bases and J shed 5 bases, with 10 bases lying between them. The CDR3 contains 12 residues. Germline V gene sequence: CDR1 LNHDA, CDR2 SQIVND (reference sequence). The CDR3 spells CASREREYGYTF. The CDR3 DNA follows: TGTGCCAGTAGGGAGAGGGAATATGGCTACACCTTC.

CDR3 region: CASSRPARGRMNTEAFF. As DNA, the CDR3 is TGCGCCAGCAGCCGACCCGCCAGGGGGCGGATGAACACTGAAGCTTTCTTT. The chain uses TRBV4-1 and TRBJ1-1, with 8 bases identical to TRBD1. Germline CDR1 reads MGHRA; CDR2 reads YSYEKL. This CDR3 spans 17 amino acids. V was clipped by 4 bases and J by 0 bases; unmatched bases: 10.

The chain is built from TRBV7-8 and TRBJ2-7; 7 positions match TRBD2. Germline loops: CDR1 SGHVS, CDR2 FQNEAQ. After removal of 5 bases from V and 0 bases from J, the junction contained 7 bases not matched to a gene. The CDR3 is made up of 15 amino acids. The CDR3 bases are TGTGCCAGCAGCCCTACTAGCGTAGGCTCCTACGAGCAGTACTTC. It yields the protein CASSPTSVGSYEQYF. Full variable domain (missing parts from reference TRBV7-8 and TRBJ2-7): GAGVSQSPRYKVAKRGQDVALRCDPISGHVSLFWYQQALGQGPEFLTYFQNEAQLDKSGLPSDRFFAERPEGSVSTLKIQRTQQEDSAVYLCASSPTSVGSYEQYFGPGTRLTVT.